The rows below give T cell receptor beta chains drawn from one sample of a study of graft-versus-host responses after intestinal transplantation. Sequenced by immunoSEQ multiplex PCR; TCRdb stores in-frame clones only, minus some. The table records roughly 98,000 clones, about 93% of them present only once. Antigens of these TCRs are unknown. The material sequenced was unstimulated CD8+ T cells sorted from spleen or lymph node cells, taken before transplant. These receptors all stem from a human donor who was the organ donor for an intestinal transplant. CDR3s include the opening cysteine and the closing phenylalanine or tryptophan. Each record gives: V gene, D gene, clone size, J gene, CDR3 DNA, CDR3 protein. The D gene is left open where the match is weak. Size is omitted from some rows. Given values are once, few, many or a class for expanded clones.

V gene: TRBV5-1; D gene: TRBD1; clone size: -; J gene: TRBJ1-2; CDR3 DNA: TGCGCCAGCAGCTTGAGAGCGACAGGGGACTGGTACTATGGCTACACCTTC; CDR3 protein: CASSLRATGDWYYGYTF
V gene: TRBV19; D gene: -; clone size: -; J gene: TRBJ2-5; CDR3 DNA: TGTGCCAGTAGTATCGGACTGGTAGAGACCCAGTACTTC; CDR3 protein: CASSIGLVETQYF
V gene: TRBV5-6; D gene: -; clone size: -; J gene: TRBJ1-1; CDR3 DNA: TGTGCCAGCAGCTTCCGGTGGCGGGGGGACAACACTGAAGCTTTCTTT; CDR3 protein: CASSFRWRGDNTEAFF
V gene: TRBV6-5; D gene: -; clone size: -; J gene: TRBJ1-1; CDR3 DNA: TGTGCCAGCAGACTCGGGACTTCCCGGAACACTGAAGCTTTCTTT; CDR3 protein: CASRLGTSRNTEAFF
V gene: TRBV14; D gene: -; clone size: -; J gene: TRBJ2-1; CDR3 DNA: TGTGCCAGCAGCCCGGTCGACTTAACCAATGAGCAGTTCTTC; CDR3 protein: CASSPVDLTNEQFF
V gene: TRBV7-2; D gene: -; clone size: -; J gene: TRBJ1-4; CDR3 DNA: TGTGCCAGCACGGGAGGGAATATAATCGACGAAAAACTGTTTTTT; CDR3 protein: CASTGGNIIDEKLFF
V gene: TRBV19; D gene: TRBD1; clone size: -; J gene: TRBJ1-5; CDR3 DNA: TGTGCCAGTAGTATAGGGGGACAGGGGCATCAGCCCCAGCATTTT; CDR3 protein: CASSIGGQGHQPQHF
V gene: TRBV14; D gene: -; clone size: -; J gene: TRBJ2-1; CDR3 DNA: TGTGCCAGCAGCCCCCTGGTAGGGAGTGAGCAGTTCTTC; CDR3 protein: CASSPLVGSEQFF
V gene: TRBV5-1; D gene: -; clone size: -; J gene: TRBJ2-1; CDR3 DNA: TGCGCCAGCAGCCCCGATGGGGCCAGTACGGGTCGGAATGAGCAGTTCTTC; CDR3 protein: CASSPDGASTGRNEQFF
V gene: TRBV27; D gene: -; clone size: -; J gene: TRBJ2-1; CDR3 DNA: TGTGCCAGCAGCCCGGCGGGGCTTACTGAGCAGTTCTTC; CDR3 protein: CASSPAGLTEQFF
V gene: TRBV2; D gene: TRBD1; clone size: -; J gene: TRBJ2-3; CDR3 DNA: TGTGCCAGCAGGGGACAGGGGGCCACAGATACGCAGTATTTT; CDR3 protein: CASRGQGATDTQYF
V gene: TRBV7-3; D gene: TRBD2; clone size: -; J gene: TRBJ2-3; CDR3 DNA: TGTGCCAGCAGCTTAAGGGGGAGCGGGAATTCCGATACGCAGTATTTT; CDR3 protein: CASSLRGSGNSDTQYF
V gene: TRBV2; D gene: -; clone size: -; J gene: TRBJ1-5; CDR3 DNA: TGTGCCAGCGACAGTCTCGGCAATCAGCCCCAGCATTTT; CDR3 protein: CASDSLGNQPQHF
V gene: TRBV7-6; D gene: -; clone size: -; J gene: TRBJ2-5; CDR3 DNA: TGTGCCAGCAGCCCGGGTGTGGACTTACAAGAGACCCAGTACTTC; CDR3 protein: CASSPGVDLQETQYF
V gene: TRBV6-5; D gene: -; clone size: -; J gene: TRBJ2-7; CDR3 DNA: TGTGCCAGCAGTTACTCGGAGGGTTACGAGCAGTACTTC; CDR3 protein: CASSYSEGYEQYF
V gene: TRBV27; D gene: -; clone size: -; J gene: TRBJ2-7; CDR3 DNA: TGTGCCAGCAGTTTGGGGAGATACTACGAGCAGTACTTC; CDR3 protein: CASSLGRYYEQYF
V gene: TRBV27; D gene: -; clone size: -; J gene: TRBJ1-2; CDR3 DNA: TGTGCCAGCAGTTACATCCCAGGGAGGTTCTATGGCTACACCTTC; CDR3 protein: CASSYIPGRFYGYTF
V gene: TRBV2; D gene: TRBD1; clone size: -; J gene: TRBJ2-7; CDR3 DNA: TGTGCCAGCAGTGAAGCTGGGACAGCGACCTACGAGCAGTACTTC; CDR3 protein: CASSEAGTATYEQYF
V gene: TRBV7-9; D gene: TRBD2; clone size: -; J gene: TRBJ2-2; CDR3 DNA: TGTGCCAGCAGCGGAGGTATAGCGGGAGACACGAACACCGGGGAGCTGTTTTTT; CDR3 protein: CASSGGIAGDTNTGELFF
V gene: TRBV11-2; D gene: -; clone size: -; J gene: TRBJ2-7; CDR3 DNA: TGTGCCAGCAGTACCACAGGGTACGAGCAGTACTTC; CDR3 protein: CASSTTGYEQYF
V gene: TRBV28; D gene: TRBD2; clone size: -; J gene: TRBJ2-1; CDR3 DNA: TGTGCCGCGAATAGTCGGGCTAGCGGGAGCGATGAGCAGTTCTTC; CDR3 protein: CAANSRASGSDEQFF
V gene: TRBV10-3; D gene: -; clone size: -; J gene: TRBJ1-1; CDR3 DNA: TGTGCCATCAGTGAGTCTCCAGGGGTGACTGAAGCTTTCTTT; CDR3 protein: CAISESPGVTEAFF
V gene: TRBV4-1; D gene: TRBD1; clone size: -; J gene: TRBJ2-1; CDR3 DNA: TGCGCCAGCAGCCAGGGGCCGCAGGGGGTCTACAATGAGCAGTTCTTC; CDR3 protein: CASSQGPQGVYNEQFF
V gene: TRBV5-4; D gene: -; clone size: few; J gene: TRBJ1-1; CDR3 DNA: TGTGCCAGCAGCTTGGCCGTGGCAGGCCCGAGGGATGCTTTCTTT; CDR3 protein: CASSLAVAGPRDAFF